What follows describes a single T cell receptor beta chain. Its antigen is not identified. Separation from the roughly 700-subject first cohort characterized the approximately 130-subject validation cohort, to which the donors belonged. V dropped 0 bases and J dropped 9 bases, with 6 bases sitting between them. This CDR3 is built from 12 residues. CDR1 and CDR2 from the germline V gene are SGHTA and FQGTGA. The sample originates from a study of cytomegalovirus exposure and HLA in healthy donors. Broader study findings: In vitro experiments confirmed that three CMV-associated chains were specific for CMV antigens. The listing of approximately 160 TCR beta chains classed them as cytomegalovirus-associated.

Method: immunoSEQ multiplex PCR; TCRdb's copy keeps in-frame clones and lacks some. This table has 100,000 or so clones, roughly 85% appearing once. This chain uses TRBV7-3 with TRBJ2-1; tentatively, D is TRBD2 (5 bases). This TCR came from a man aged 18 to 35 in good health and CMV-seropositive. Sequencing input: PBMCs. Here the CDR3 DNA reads TGTGCCAGCAGCTTAACAGGGAGTGAGCAGTTCTTC. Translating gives CASSLTGSEQFF.